These 28 T cell receptor beta chains were sequenced from one sample in a study of neurological immune-mediated disorders. Time point in this sample: longitudinal time-point 3. TCRdb reprocessed the 5' RACE reads via MiXCR and lists one record per CDR3 protein. The profile shows fewer than 85,000 distinct CDR3 sequences, 3.5% to 5.5% of them singletons. The source material was PBMCs. These receptors all stem from a woman in her fifties or sixties with multiple sclerosis.

This clonotype was counted at least ten times. This chain uses TRBV3-1 with TRBJ2-1; no definite D call. The CDR3 is 11 residues long. Germline V CDR1 and CDR2: LGHDT, YNNKEL (reference sequence). The germline V and J ends were trimmed by 7 bases and 5 bases, with 6 bases remaining between them. The CDR3: CASKEHNEQFF. In DNA, the CDR3 is TGTGCCAGCAAGGAACACAATGAGCAGTTCTTC.

This clonotype was recorded at least ten times. The gene calls are TRBV15 and TRBJ2-3, with D possibly TRBD2 on 6 matching bases. Germline V gene lookup returns CDR1 LNHNV and CDR2 YYDKDF (reference sequence). The CDR3 spans 15 residues. Trimming removed 0 bases at V and 2 bases at J, with 9 bases between. The CDR3 region has the DNA TGTGCCACCAGCAGAGATAGGGACTTCACAGATACGCAGTATTTT. It is translated as CATSRDRDFTDTQYF.

This clonotype turned up a few times. This may stem from a read error, because a much larger clone lies one nucleotide away. The chain is built from TRBV5-1 and TRBJ2-5, with no clear D. The CDR3 covers 12 residues. CDR1 is SGHRS and CDR2 is YFSETQ in the germline V gene. With 3 bases removed from V and 3 bases from J, the gap between germline ends came to 6 bases. This CDR3 reads CASSSPKETQYF. DNA of the CDR3: TGCGCCAGCAGCTCGCCCAAAGAGACCCAGTACTTC.

This clonotype showed up many times. The V call is TRBV29-1, the J call TRBJ2-6; the D is unclear. Trimming pared 0 bases from V and 1 base from J, leaving 7 bases between. The germline gives CDR1 SQVTM, CDR2 ANQGSEA. The length of the CDR3 is 15 residues. CDR3 nucleotides: TGCAGCGTTGAAGACGGGCCGTCTGGGGCCAACGTCCTGACTTTC. Translation: CSVEDGPSGANVLTF. The entire variable domain, with the rest obtained from reference TRBV29-1 and TRBJ2-6, is as follows: SAVISQKPSRDICQRGTSLTIQCQVDSQVTMMFWYRQQPGQSLTLIATANQGSEATYESGFVIDKFPISRPNLTFSTLTVSNMSPEDSSIYLCSVEDGPSGANVLTFGAGSRLTVL.

There are many counts of this clonotype. The chain links TRBV5-1 to TRBJ1-1; D not certain. This CDR3 spans 13 amino acids. Trimming shortened V by 0 bases and J by 7 bases, and 10 bases separated the two germline ends. From germline, CDR1 is SGHRS and CDR2 YFSETQ. Here the CDR3 DNA reads TGCGCCAGCAGCTTGGAGCTGCTTGGTGAAGCTTTCTTT. It is translated as CASSLELLGEAFF.

This clonotype was seen many times. V is TRBV7-8 and J is TRBJ1-1, with 11 bases fitting TRBD1. Germline lookup yields CDR1 SGHVS and CDR2 FQNEAQ. The CDR3 has 16 residues. The junction had 8 bases not matched to a gene; V was cut back by 5 bases and J by 3 bases. CDR3: CASSQPGQGEYTEAFF. CDR3 DNA: TGTGCCAGCAGCCAGCCGGGACAGGGGGAGTACACTGAAGCTTTCTTT.

This clonotype was observed at least ten times. The chain recombines TRBV11-2 with TRBJ2-3, with D unclear. From germline, CDR1 is SGHAT and CDR2 FQNNGV. The CDR3 is 14 residues long. Trimming removed 1 base from V and 5 bases from J, with 10 bases in between. Here the CDR3 reads CASSLGTRQDTQYF. DNA for the CDR3: TGTGCCAGCAGCTTAGGGACCCGTCAAGATACGCAGTATTTT.

The chain uses TRBV18 and TRBJ2-2, with 9 bases aligning to TRBD2. The germline V gene encodes CDR1 KGHSH and CDR2 LQKENI. V trimming: 6 bases; J trimming: 3 bases; junction bases outside the gene matches: 8. This CDR3 is built from 16 residues. The DNA of the CDR3 is TGTGCCAGCTCCTCGACCGGGACTAGCTACACCGGGGAGCTGTTTTTT. This gives the protein CASSSTGTSYTGELFF.

This clonotype was seen repeatedly, ten times or more. This chain links TRBV3-1 with TRBJ1-1, with D perhaps matching TRBD1 (5 bases). Per germline, CDR1 LGHDT and CDR2 YNNKEL (reference sequence). The V and J ends lost 0 bases and 5 bases respectively, with 13 bases between them. The CDR3 is 15 residues long. The DNA of the CDR3 is TGTGCCAGCAGCCAAGAAACGGGGGGTGGAACTGAAGCTTTCTTT. This translates into CASSQETGGGTEAFF.

This clonotype has at least ten counts. The chain has TRBV20-1 and TRBJ2-5; 15 positions match TRBD2. The junction had 12 bases not matched to a gene; V was cut back by 2 bases and J by 5 bases. CDR1 and CDR2 (germline): DFQATT, SNEGSKA (reference sequence). The CDR3 consists of 18 residues. In nucleotides, the CDR3 is TGCAGTGCTAGAAAGAAAACCGGGACTAGCGGGGGGAGGGAGACCCAGTACTTC. Protein: CSARKKTGTSGGRETQYF.

This clonotype came up many times. The chain has TRBV20-1 and TRBJ2-7, with 10 bases that match TRBD1. J lost 5 bases, V lost 3 bases, and 10 bases had no gene match. CDR3 length: 15 residues. Germline V lookup: CDR1 DFQATT, CDR2 SNEGSKA (reference sequence). CDR3 loop: CSASRGTGVFNEQYF. DNA for the CDR3: TGCAGTGCTAGTCGAGGGACAGGGGTTTTCAACGAGCAGTACTTC.

This clonotype appeared many times. This chain links TRBV5-1 with TRBJ1-3; no reliable D call. CDR3 length: 14 amino acids. V dropped 3 bases and J dropped 2 bases, with 9 bases sitting between them. Germline CDR1 and CDR2: SGHRS and YFSETQ. This CDR3 is CASSSSEAGNTIYF. CDR3 DNA sequence: TGCGCCAGCAGCTCAAGTGAAGCTGGAAACACCATATATTTT. The full variable domain, rest sourced from reference TRBV5-1 and TRBJ1-3, is KAGVTQTPRYLIKTRGQQVTLSCSPISGHRSVSWYQQTPGQGLQFLFEYFSETQRNKGNFPGRFSGRQFSNSRSEMNVSTLELGDSALYLCASSSSEAGNTIYFGEGSWLTVV.

This clonotype was recorded many times. CDR3: CASSSGLPHQPQHF. The CDR3 coding sequence is TGTGCCAGCAGTTCCGGGCTTCCCCATCAGCCCCAGCATTTT. This chain connects TRBV2 to TRBJ1-5; D is unclear. Germline V gene data show CDR1 as SNHLY and CDR2 as FYNNEI. V lost 5 bases and J lost 5, with 13 bases in between. The CDR3 contains 14 residues. Full variable domain (rest looked up from reference TRBV2 and TRBJ1-5): EPEVTQTPSHQVTQMGQEVILRCVPISNHLYFYWYRQILGQKVEFLVSFYNNEISEKSEIFDDQFSVERPDGSNFTLKIRSTKLEDSAMYFCASSSGLPHQPQHFGDGTRLSIL.

This clonotype was observed many times. The chain links TRBV6-1 to TRBJ1-1; 8 positions agree with TRBD1. The CDR3 length is 16 residues. The trim removed 7 bases at V and 0 bases at J, leaving 10 bases unmatched. Germline loops: CDR1 MNHNS, CDR2 SASEGT. CDR3 DNA: TGTGCCAGCAACTCCCCAAGGGACAGGATGAACACTGAAGCTTTCTTT. The encoded protein is CASNSPRDRMNTEAFF.

This clonotype has ten or more counts. The CDR3 DNA sequence: TGTGCCAGCGGGGGACAGATGAACACTGAAGCTTTCTTT. This sequence encodes CASGGQMNTEAFF. V and J are TRBV6-1 and TRBJ1-1; TRBD1 agrees at 7 bases. The CDR3 covers 13 residues. The trim removed 8 bases at V and 0 bases at J, leaving 3 bases unmatched. The germline V gene encodes CDR1 MNHNS and CDR2 SASEGT.

This clonotype showed up many times. J is TRBJ2-7 and V is TRBV5-1; D ambiguous. This CDR3 region has 14 residues. The germline V gene has CDR1 SGHRS and CDR2 YFSETQ. Trimming removed 2 bases from V and 0 bases from J, with 9 bases in between. The CDR3 region is CASSFTRDSYEQYF. The DNA for the CDR3 is TGCGCCAGCAGCTTTACAAGGGACTCCTACGAGCAGTACTTC.

This clonotype was observed at least ten times. V usage is TRBV5-1 and J usage is TRBJ2-1; D may be TRBD1 (5 bases). The CDR3 sequence is 12 residues long. Trimming took off 4 bases at V and 7 bases at J, with 9 bases between the two ends. Germline V gene sequence: CDR1 SGHRS, CDR2 YFSETQ. Here the CDR3 DNA reads TGCGCCAGCAGCCCACAGGTTAATGAGCAGTTCTTC. Residues: CASSPQVNEQFF.

There are many counts of this clonotype. This sequence joins TRBV3-1 and TRBJ2-7; unclear D gene. The CDR3 has 15 amino acids. Between the trimmed V and J ends, which lost 4 bases and 1 base, there was a span of 14 bases. CDR1 is LGHDT, CDR2 YNNKEL, per germline (reference sequence). This chain's CDR3 is CASSPFSDGSYEQYF. In DNA form, the CDR3 reads TGTGCCAGCAGCCCCTTCTCAGACGGTTCCTACGAGCAGTACTTC.

This clonotype has ten or more counts. J is TRBJ2-2 and V is TRBV5-1, with 9 bases that match TRBD2. Germline V CDR1 and CDR2: SGHRS, YFSETQ. The CDR3 loop spans 15 amino acids. V shed 2 bases, J shed 7 bases, and the junction held 6 bases outside the gene matches. The CDR3 spells CASSFLAGKDGELFF. The DNA of the CDR3 is TGCGCCAGCAGCTTTCTAGCGGGGAAGGACGGGGAGCTGTTTTTT. The variable domain in full, with the rest retrieved from reference TRBV5-1 and TRBJ2-2, is KAGVTQTPRYLIKTRGQQVTLSCSPISGHRSVSWYQQTPGQGLQFLFEYFSETQRNKGNFPGRFSGRQFSNSRSEMNVSTLELGDSALYLCASSFLAGKDGELFFGEGSRLTVL.

This clonotype has ten or more counts. The chain uses TRBV20-1 and TRBJ2-7; possibly TRBD1 for D (6 bases). The V and J ends lost 4 bases and 6 bases respectively, with 22 bases between them. The CDR3 is 15 residues long. CDR1 DFQATT and CDR2 SNEGSKA come from the germline V gene (reference sequence). DNA for the CDR3: TGCAGTGCTAAGGACTCAGGGGTGCTTACTGGCGAGCAGTACTTC. Amino acids: CSAKDSGVLTGEQYF.

This clonotype was seen repeatedly, ten times or more. CDR3 DNA sequence: TGCAGTGTCAAGCCAGGGGGAAGCTACAATGAGCAGTTCTTC. Its translation is CSVKPGGSYNEQFF. The V gene is TRBV20-1, the J gene TRBJ2-1, with 7 positions matching TRBD1. Germline-derived CDR1 and CDR2 are DFQATT and SNEGSKA (reference sequence). CDR3 length equals 14 residues. The ends lost 7 bases at V and 3 bases at J; junction bases unmatched: 9.

The sample holds many counts of this clonotype. This chain connects TRBV5-6 to TRBJ2-5; TRBD1 agrees at 7 bases. With V trimmed by 3 bases and J by 0 bases, 14 bases remained unmatched. The CDR3 has 18 amino acids. Germline CDR1 SGHDT, CDR2 YYEEEE. The CDR3 sequence: CASSYGTEIIVDQETQYF. In DNA form, the CDR3 reads TGTGCCAGCAGCTACGGGACAGAAATCATAGTAGACCAAGAGACCCAGTACTTC. The full variable domain, its missing parts supplied by reference TRBV5-6 and TRBJ2-5, is DAGVTQSPTHLIKTRGQQVTLRCSPKSGHDTVSWYQQALGQGPQFIFQYYEEEERQRGNFPDRFSGHQFPNYSSELNVNALLLGDSALYLCASSYGTEIIVDQETQYFGPGTRLLVL.

Notes on this clonotype: A read error may explain this, as a much larger clone is one base away. V is TRBV6-5 and J is TRBJ1-3; D remains ambiguous. Germline assignment: CDR1 MNHEY and CDR2 SVGAGI. The CDR3 extends over 15 amino acids. Trimming stripped 7 bases from V and 4 bases from J, with 17 bases between. In nucleotides, the CDR3 is TGTGCCAGCAAGAGATCGACGGTGGAGGGAAACACCATATATTTT. It yields the protein CASKRSTVEGNTIYF.

This clonotype has ten or more counts. The chain carries TRBV27 and TRBJ2-5; D perhaps matches TRBD2 (6 bases). The length of the CDR3 is 14 residues. The germline V gene has CDR1 MNHEY and CDR2 SMNVEV (reference sequence). V gave up 7 bases and J gave up 5 bases, with 17 bases separating them. The CDR3 DNA sequence: TGTGCCAGCAACCCGGCGGGGATTCAGGAGACCCAGTACTTC. Residues: CASNPAGIQETQYF.

Ten or more counts support this clonotype. This chain joins TRBV7-2 and TRBJ2-7, with no clear D. The germline gives CDR1 SGHTA, CDR2 FQGNSA. The V gene lost 1 base and the J gene lost 1 base, with 8 bases spanning the gap. The CDR3 has 14 residues. The DNA of the CDR3 is TGTGCCAGCAGCTTAGGCCGGTTATCCTACGAGCAGTACTTC. Its protein is CASSLGRLSYEQYF.

This clonotype appeared many times. V usage is TRBV5-1 and J usage is TRBJ2-7, with 8 positions matching TRBD1. Germline CDR1 and CDR2: SGHRS and YFSETQ. Trimming cost V 4 bases and J 2 bases; bases outside gene matches: 14. The CDR3 totals 17 residues. The DNA for the CDR3 is TGCGCCAGCAGCCCGCAGGGGGCGAAAATGATAACCTACGAGCAGTACTTC. Translating it yields CASSPQGAKMITYEQYF.

This clonotype appeared a single time. A read error may account for a junction end that differs from germline. In DNA form, the CDR3 reads TGTGCCAGCTTACCAACAGGGTTTAACAAAAACATTCAGTACTTC. It yields the protein CASLPTGFNKNIQYF. This rearrangement joins TRBV18 to TRBJ2-4; a possible D gene is TRBD1 (6 bases). Germline V gene data show CDR1 as KGHSH and CDR2 as LQKENI. The CDR3 spans 15 residues.

This clonotype was recorded at least ten times. J is TRBJ1-1 and V is TRBV3-1, with D maybe TRBD1 (5 bases). The CDR3 is 13 amino acids. Trimming removed 4 bases from V and 11 bases from J, with 17 bases in between. Germline V gene data show CDR1 as LGHDT and CDR2 as YNNKEL (reference sequence). The CDR3 region is CASSLRGQIRAFF. CDR3 DNA: TGTGCCAGCAGCCTTAGGGGCCAGATCCGGGCTTTCTTT.